Each of the 14 T cell receptor beta chains below was sequenced from the same sample in a study of T cells in Graves' hyperthyroidism and ophthalmopathy. Regions amplified from RNA transcripts were the TCR beta CDR3 regions. Initially, a first-round RT-PCR of the TCR CDR3 employed the HTBI primer set. MiXCR was run by TCRdb on the multiplex PCR reads, yielding one entry per CDR3 protein. The sample lists about 540,000 distinct CDR3 sequences, more than 45% seen once, with about 8.2% in the top ten. Input material: peripheral blood or thyroid tissue (not recorded which). These TCRs come from a woman younger than 35 with Graves' hyperthyroidism.

Notes on this clonotype: The junction does not match germline at one end; this may be a read error. V usage is TRBV2 and J usage is TRBJ1-2; 12 positions match TRBD1. The CDR3 is 12 amino acids. Germline CDR1 reads SNHLY; CDR2 reads FYNNEI. CDR3 region: CASRDRGPVEDF. The DNA for the CDR3 is TGTGCCAGCCGGGACAGGGGGCCAGTCGAAGACTTC.

The chain has TRBV7-9 and TRBJ2-2; 7 nucleotides align to TRBD2. V lost 5 bases and J lost 0; bases outside the gene matches: 6. The germline gives CDR1 SEHNR, CDR2 FQNEAQ (reference sequence). The CDR3 sequence is 16 residues long. CDR3 sequence reads: CASSPTSASNTGELFF. DNA for the CDR3: TGTGCCAGCAGCCCCACTAGCGCTTCGAACACCGGGGAGCTGTTTTTT.

This clonotype has only a few counts. The rearrangement uses TRBV12-3 or TRBV12-4 and TRBJ1-1; D gene ambiguous. There are 15 residues in the CDR3. V was trimmed by 5 bases and J by 0 bases, leaving 13 bases between them. CDR3 nucleotides: TGTGCCAGCAGTGACATTAAGGTCATGAACACTGAAGCTTTCTTT. Translating it yields CASSDIKVMNTEAFF.

This clonotype came up a few times. The J gene is TRBJ1-6, the V gene TRBV7-8; 7 bases are a match to TRBD1. CDR1 is SGHVS, CDR2 FQNEAQ, per germline. V lost 3 bases and J lost 7; bases outside the gene matches: 9. This CDR3 contains 16 residues. The DNA of the CDR3 is TGTGCCAGCAGCTTGCTGGGGGACAGAGGAAATTCACCCCTCCACTTT. Residues: CASSLLGDRGNSPLHF.

This clonotype was recorded at least ten times. This chain uses TRBV19 with TRBJ1-5, with D maybe TRBD1 (5 bases). The CDR3 sequence is 15 residues long. CDR1 and CDR2 from the germline V gene are LNHDA and SQIVND (reference sequence). V was pared by 4 bases and J by 6 bases, with 16 bases between. CDR3 DNA sequence: TGTGCCAGTAGTACCGCCCCAGGGATAGGTCAGCCCCAGCATTTT. Its protein is CASSTAPGIGQPQHF. Supplemented by reference TRBV19 and TRBJ1-5, the full variable domain reads DGGITQSPKYLFRKEGQNVTLSCEQNLNHDAMYWYRQDPGQGLRLIYYSQIVNDFQKGDIAEGYSVSREKKESFPLTVTSAQKNPTAFYLCASSTAPGIGQPQHFGDGTRLSIL.

The table lists this clonotype with many counts. The chain couples TRBV15 to TRBJ1-1; 7 positions agree with TRBD1. Germline CDR1 reads LNHNV; CDR2 reads YYDKDF (reference sequence). With 0 bases clipped from V and 8 bases from J, the junction kept 6 bases outside the gene matches. This CDR3 has 14 residues. CDR3 sequence: CATSRDQGGPEAFF. CDR3 bases: TGTGCCACCAGCAGAGATCAGGGGGGCCCGGAAGCTTTCTTT. The full variable domain, with the rest looked up from reference TRBV15 and TRBJ1-1, is DAMVIQNPRYQVTQFGKPVTLSCSQTLNHNVMYWYQQKSSQAPKLLFHYYDKDFNNEADTPDNFQSRRPNTSFCFLDIRSPGLGDTAMYLCATSRDQGGPEAFFGQGTRLTVV.

The gene calls are TRBV5-1 and TRBJ1-4; D is undetermined. Germline CDR1 and CDR2: SGHRS and YFSETQ. Between the trimmed V and J ends, which lost 6 bases and 8 bases, there was a span of 14 bases. CDR3 size: 13 residues. CDR3 sequence: CASKRDNSEKLFF. CDR3 DNA: TGCGCCAGCAAACGCGACAATTCAGAAAAACTGTTTTTT.

CDR3 bases: TGTGCCAGCAGCGGCTACAGGGCTGGAAACACCATATATTTT. Amino acids: CASSGYRAGNTIYF. The rearrangement joins TRBV7-6 to TRBJ1-3; possibly TRBD1 for D (6 bases). Germline V lookup: CDR1 SGHVS, CDR2 FNYEAQ. The ends were cut back, 5 bases at V and 2 bases at J, with 10 bases in the middle. This CDR3 contains 14 residues.

The chain couples TRBV29-1 to TRBJ1-2; 10 nucleotides line up with TRBD1. CDR1 is SQVTM and CDR2 is ANQGSEA in the germline V gene. Unmatched junction bases numbered 15, after V lost 7 bases and J lost 7 bases. CDR3 length equals 15 residues. The CDR3: CSAAGTGEALSGYTF. The CDR3 DNA is TGCAGCGCAGCCGGGACAGGGGAAGCCTTAAGTGGCTACACCTTC.

Many counts were recorded for this clonotype. This chain links TRBV5-1 with TRBJ1-6, with D perhaps TRBD1 (5 bases). V gave up 5 bases and J gave up 9 bases, with 12 bases separating them. CDR3 length equals 13 residues. CDR1 is SGHRS and CDR2 is YFSETQ in the germline V gene. DNA for the CDR3: TGCGCCAGCAGTACCGGGACTGGTTCACCCCTCCACTTT. This sequence encodes CASSTGTGSPLHF.

In its sample, this clonotype was seen a few times. The genes are TRBV9 and TRBJ1-1, with a possible D match to TRBD1 (5 bases). This CDR3 contains 15 residues. CDR1 is SGDLS, CDR2 YYNGEE, per germline. V dropped 3 bases and J dropped 2 bases, with 14 bases sitting between them. The CDR3 spells CASSDLRGGNTEAFF. CDR3 DNA sequence: TGTGCCAGCAGCGATTTAAGGGGCGGAAACACTGAAGCTTTCTTT.

J is TRBJ1-6 and V is TRBV7-9; 8 nucleotides match TRBD1. The CDR3 covers 14 residues. Germline V CDR1 and CDR2: SEHNR, FQNEAQ (reference sequence). Trimming cost V 4 bases and J 7 bases; bases outside gene matches: 3. This CDR3 is CASSYDRGNSPLHF. CDR3 nucleotide sequence: TGTGCCAGCAGCTACGACAGGGGAAATTCACCCCTCCACTTT.

The chain carries TRBV5-1 and TRBJ1-5; D call uncertain. From germline, CDR1 is SGHRS and CDR2 YFSETQ. The CDR3 sequence is 14 residues long. The V gene lost 0 bases and the J gene lost 3 bases, with 7 bases spanning the gap. The CDR3 nucleotides are TGCGCCAGCAGCTTGGGTTCGGACAATCAGCCCCAGCATTTT. Protein sequence: CASSLGSDNQPQHF.

The chain joins TRBV7-9 to TRBJ2-7; 12 positions agree with TRBD2. This CDR3 spans 17 amino acids. The germline CDR1 and CDR2 sequences are SEHNR and FQNEAQ (reference sequence). The junction had 8 bases not matched to a gene; V was cut back by 1 base and J by 4 bases. The CDR3 loop reads CASSLGPTSGSEYEQYF. DNA of the CDR3: TGTGCCAGCAGCTTAGGCCCGACTAGCGGGAGTGAGTACGAGCAGTACTTC.